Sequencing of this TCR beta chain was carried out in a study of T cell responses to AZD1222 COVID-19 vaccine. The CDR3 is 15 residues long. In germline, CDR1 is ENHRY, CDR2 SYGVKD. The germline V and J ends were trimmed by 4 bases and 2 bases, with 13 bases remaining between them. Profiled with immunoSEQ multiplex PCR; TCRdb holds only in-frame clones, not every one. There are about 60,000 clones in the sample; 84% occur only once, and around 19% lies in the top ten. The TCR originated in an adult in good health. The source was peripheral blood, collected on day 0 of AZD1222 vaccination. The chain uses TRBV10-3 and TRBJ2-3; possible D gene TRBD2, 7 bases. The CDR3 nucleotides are TGTGCCATCAGTGTGCGGGGGCCTTACACAGATACGCAGTATTTT. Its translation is CAISVRGPYTDTQYF.